What follows are 30 T cell receptor beta chains derived from one specimen sequenced in a study of CD8 T cells in ankylosing spondylitis (TCRdb year 2017). The library relied on 5' RACE. Sequencing instrument: Illumina HiSeq 2500. The public reads were run again by TCRdb, first through fastp at Q25 and then through MiXCR, and only productive beta chains were kept. One record per CDR3 amino acid sequence lists the most common genes and DNA. This sample is represented by approximately 400,000 distinct CDR3 sequences; roughly 26% of them were singletons. Together, the top ten hold about 0.9% of the sample. No antigen has been assigned to these receptors. Study-wide conclusions, independent of this receptor: A TCR beta motif of about 8 highly homologous amino acid variants appeared characteristic of blood from ankylosing spondylitis patients.

Sequences were obtained from blood, either unsorted or a sorted T cell fraction (not recorded which). All receptors come from a male donor with ankylosing spondylitis.

V is TRBV4-2 and J is TRBJ2-5, with TRBD2 as a possible D gene (6 bases). The CDR3 length is 16 residues. Germline V gene data show CDR1 as LGHNA and CDR2 as YNFKEQ. V lost 1 base and J lost 4, with 16 bases in between. The CDR3 loop reads CASSQVLGLAGETQYF. DNA of the CDR3: TGTGCCAGCAGCCAAGTATTGGGACTGGCGGGAGAGACCCAGTACTTC.

This clonotype was found a few times. The chain joins TRBV5-1 to TRBJ2-3; TRBD2 matches 7 bases. Per germline, CDR1 SGHRS and CDR2 YFSETQ. The V gene end was trimmed by 2 bases and the J gene end by 1 base; junction bases not matched to a gene: 4. The length of the CDR3 is 15 residues. This chain's CDR3 is CASSFALAGTDTQYF. For the CDR3, the DNA is TGCGCCAGCAGCTTCGCCCTAGCGGGCACAGATACGCAGTATTTT.

The chain joins TRBV20-1 to TRBJ2-1, with a tentative D call TRBD2 (6 bases). Trimming took 3 bases from V and 2 from J, leaving 14 bases between them. The germline gives CDR1 DFQATT, CDR2 SNEGSKA (reference sequence). This CDR3 has 15 amino acids. CDR3 region: CSASTGTPTYNEQFF. The CDR3 nucleotides are TGCAGTGCTAGTACTGGGACTCCAACCTACAATGAGCAGTTCTTC.

The CDR3 sequence: CASKGGLRDTQYF. The CDR3 DNA sequence: TGTGCCAGTAAGGGGGGGCTACGAGATACGCAGTATTTT. The chain has TRBV2 and TRBJ2-3; the D gene is possibly TRBD2 (7 bases). V gave up 9 bases and J gave up 5 bases, with 15 bases separating them. This CDR3 region has 13 residues. CDR1 SNHLY and CDR2 FYNNEI come from the germline V gene.

The V gene is TRBV3-1, the J gene TRBJ2-3; 8 bases match TRBD1. The CDR3 is 15 amino acids. Germline CDR1 is LGHDT and CDR2 is YNNKEL (reference sequence). The V gene end was trimmed by 1 base and the J gene end by 3 bases; junction bases not matched to a gene: 3. The CDR3 nucleotides read TGTGCCAGCAGCCAAGGGACAGGGTTTACAGATACGCAGTATTTT. It is translated as CASSQGTGFTDTQYF.

The sample holds a few counts of this clonotype. The rearrangement uses TRBV27 and TRBJ2-7; perhaps D is TRBD1 or TRBD2 (5 bases each). The ends were cut back, 1 base at V and 6 bases at J, with 13 bases in the middle. This CDR3 region has 14 residues. CDR1 and CDR2 (germline): MNHEY, SMNVEV (reference sequence). The DNA of the CDR3 is TGTGCCAGCAGTTTATATGGGGGATCCAGCGAGCAGTACGTC. Translation: CASSLYGGSSEQYV.

The V gene is TRBV6-2 or TRBV6-3, the J gene TRBJ2-3; 9 bases are shared with TRBD2. V was clipped by 2 bases and J by 3 bases; unmatched bases: 12. Germline CDR1 is MNHEY and CDR2 is SVGEGT. This CDR3 spans 18 amino acids. CDR3 sequence: CASSYGYALAGDTDTQYF. Here the CDR3 DNA reads TGTGCCAGCAGTTACGGGTATGCCTTAGCGGGAGATACAGATACGCAGTATTTT.

This clonotype was recorded a few times. The rearrangement joins TRBV2 to TRBJ1-5; TRBD1 is a possible D gene (6 bases). V was cut by 6 bases and J by 5 bases, with 11 bases left in between. CDR1 is SNHLY and CDR2 is FYNNEI in the germline V gene. The CDR3 is 13 amino acids. CDR3: CASSRPGDQPQHF. The CDR3 nucleotides read TGTGCCAGCAGCAGACCAGGGGATCAGCCCCAGCATTTT.

The rearrangement joins TRBV4-1 to TRBJ2-3; D could derive from TRBD1 or TRBD2 (6 bases each). CDR3 size: 15 residues. V lost 4 bases and J 4 bases, leaving 15 bases between the germline ends. Germline V lookup: CDR1 MGHRA, CDR2 YSYEKL. CDR3 protein: CASSPEGGGADTQYF. CDR3 coding DNA: TGCGCCAGCAGCCCAGAAGGGGGAGGAGCAGATACGCAGTATTTT.

This clonotype was detected only a few times. The V and J genes are TRBV20-1 and TRBJ1-5, with 7 nucleotides matching TRBD1. Germline assignment: CDR1 DFQATT and CDR2 SNEGSKA (reference sequence). The CDR3 consists of 15 residues. J gave up 5 bases and V 1 base, and 8 bases lay outside the gene matches. The chain's CDR3 is CSARASGTAHQPQHF. CDR3 DNA: TGCAGTGCTAGAGCATCCGGGACAGCCCATCAGCCCCAGCATTTT.

The chain recombines TRBV19 with TRBJ1-1; no reliable D call. Germline V lookup: CDR1 LNHDA, CDR2 SQIVND (reference sequence). V lost 8 bases and J lost 1, with 14 bases in between. This CDR3 contains 14 residues. The CDR3 here is CASVSGLANTEAFF. Written as DNA, the CDR3 is TGTGCCAGTGTCAGCGGACTTGCGAACACTGAAGCTTTCTTT.

V and J are TRBV7-8 and TRBJ2-5, with no clear D. Between the trimmed V and J ends, which lost 5 bases and 5 bases, there was a span of 12 bases. CDR3 length: 13 amino acids. The germline gives CDR1 SGHVS, CDR2 FQNEAQ. CDR3 residues: CASSQLSRETQYF. The CDR3 DNA is TGTGCCAGCAGCCAACTTTCCCGGGAGACCCAGTACTTC.

This clonotype was seen ten or more times. The CDR3 spells CASSPRTGSTDTQYF. The CDR3 bases are TGTGCCAGCAGCCCACGGACTGGTTCCACAGATACGCAGTATTTT. The chain carries TRBV7-8 and TRBJ2-3, with D possibly being TRBD2 (5 bases). The CDR3 totals 15 residues. From germline, CDR1 is SGHVS and CDR2 FQNEAQ. Trimming shortened V by 5 bases and J by 2 bases, and 14 bases separated the two germline ends.

There are a few counts of this clonotype. J is TRBJ2-2 and V is TRBV30; D is undetermined. This CDR3 comprises 11 residues. V lost 4 bases and J lost 5, with 5 bases in between. Germline lookup yields CDR1 GTSNPN and CDR2 SVGIG (reference sequence). The CDR3 sequence: CAWMRTGELFF. CDR3 DNA sequence: TGTGCCTGGATGAGGACCGGGGAGCTGTTTTTT.

The rearrangement uses TRBV3-1 and TRBJ2-2; the match to TRBD2 covers 7 bases. The CDR3 is made up of 14 amino acids. With 7 bases clipped from V and 5 bases from J, the junction kept 7 bases outside the gene matches. Germline assignment: CDR1 LGHDT and CDR2 YNNKEL (reference sequence). CDR3 in DNA: TGTGCCAGCAATAAGCGGGAAGGGACCGGGGAGCTGTTTTTT. It is translated as CASNKREGTGELFF.

V is TRBV20-1 and J is TRBJ2-7; the match to TRBD2 covers 8 bases. This CDR3 has 14 residues. V lost 6 bases to trimming and J lost 2 bases; unmatched junction nucleotides: 9. The germline V gene has CDR1 DFQATT and CDR2 SNEGSKA (reference sequence). The CDR3 sequence is CSAGRAGAAYEQYF. CDR3 bases: TGCAGTGCGGGTAGAGCGGGAGCGGCCTACGAGCAGTACTTC.

The chain employs TRBV27 and TRBJ2-1; D unresolved. The germline V gene encodes CDR1 MNHEY and CDR2 SMNVEV (reference sequence). The CDR3 is 16 residues long. V lost 0 bases, J lost 5 bases, and 14 bases lay in between. CDR3 in DNA: TGTGCCAGCAGTTTATCCCAGGTCCGACGGGACAATGAGCAGTTCTTC. It specifies CASSLSQVRRDNEQFF.

This clonotype was detected a few times. CDR3 DNA sequence: TGCAGTGCTCCCGCCGGGGGCGCGAACTATGGCTACACCTTC. As protein: CSAPAGGANYGYTF. The chain combines TRBV20-1 with TRBJ1-2; a possible D gene is TRBD1 (6 bases). The germline V gene encodes CDR1 DFQATT and CDR2 SNEGSKA (reference sequence). CDR3 length equals 14 residues. V lost 5 bases and J 2 bases, leaving 15 bases between the germline ends.

This clonotype was counted ten times or more. The V gene is TRBV20-1, the J gene TRBJ1-2; TRBD1 matches at 9 bases. The J segment lost 4 bases and the V segment lost 3 bases, leaving 6 bases of the junction unmatched. Germline-derived CDR1 and CDR2 are DFQATT and SNEGSKA (reference sequence). The CDR3 totals 14 residues. Here the CDR3 reads CSASKGQGAYGYTF. DNA of the CDR3: TGCAGTGCTAGTAAGGGACAGGGAGCCTATGGCTACACCTTC.

This chain links TRBV20-1 with TRBJ2-7; 7 bases are shared with TRBD1. J lost 2 bases, V lost 7 bases, and 5 bases had no gene match. Germline CDR1 and CDR2: DFQATT and SNEGSKA (reference sequence). The CDR3 contains 12 residues. DNA of the CDR3: TGCAGTGTTCTGGGACAGCCCTACGAGCAGTACTTC. It codes for CSVLGQPYEQYF.

This clonotype was detected only once. This chain links TRBV5-1 with TRBJ1-1; D call uncertain. There are 15 residues in the CDR3. Trimming removed 4 bases at V and 1 base at J, with 14 bases between. Germline CDR1 reads SGHRS; CDR2 reads YFSETQ. CDR3 nucleotides: TGCGCCAGCAGCCTCCTATTATCGAAGAACACTGAAGCTTTCTTT. This encodes CASSLLLSKNTEAFF.

Ten or more counts support this clonotype. One junction end disagrees with the germline gene, perhaps due to a read error. This chain links TRBV12-3 or TRBV12-4 with TRBJ2-5, with 10 nucleotides matching TRBD1. CDR3 length: 15 amino acids. The CDR3 DNA sequence: TGTGCCAGCAGCTTAGCGGACAGGGGGCAAGAGACCCAGTACTTC. Translated: CASSLADRGQETQYF.

There are a few counts of this clonotype. The chain couples TRBV3-1 to TRBJ1-5; D is perhaps TRBD1 (6 bases). Germline CDR1 and CDR2: LGHDT and YNNKEL (reference sequence). The CDR3 has 15 amino acids. The germline V and J ends were trimmed by 0 bases and 5 bases, with 11 bases remaining between them. CDR3: CASSQEGGGYQPQHF. DNA for the CDR3: TGTGCCAGCAGCCAAGAAGGGGGGGGGTATCAGCCCCAGCATTTT.

This rearrangement joins TRBV18 to TRBJ1-4, with TRBD1 matching 10 bases. Germline-derived CDR1 and CDR2 are KGHSH and LQKENI. Unmatched junction bases numbered 2, after V lost 2 bases and J lost 8 bases. The CDR3 runs to 14 residues. The DNA for the CDR3 is TGTGCCAGCTCACCAACGACAGGGGGCGAAAAACTGTTTTTT. This encodes CASSPTTGGEKLFF.

This clonotype has just a few counts. The gene calls are TRBV11-2 and TRBJ2-3; 8 nucleotides align to TRBD2. Trimming took 4 bases from V and 4 from J; bases not matched to a gene: 4. There are 14 residues in the CDR3. Germline lookup yields CDR1 SGHAT and CDR2 FQNNGV. CDR3: CASSSGLVADTQYF. In DNA, the CDR3 is TGTGCCAGCAGCTCGGGACTAGTTGCAGATACGCAGTATTTT.

This chain links TRBV5-1 with TRBJ2-7, with unresolved D. Trimming took 7 bases from V and 3 from J, leaving 14 bases between them. Germline CDR1 and CDR2: SGHRS and YFSETQ. This CDR3 region has 13 residues. DNA for the CDR3: TGCGCCAGCCGTAGGCTACCGGGCTACGAGCAGTACGTC. Residues: CASRRLPGYEQYV.

V usage is TRBV29-1 and J usage is TRBJ1-3; TRBD1 aligns across 9 bases. Losses at the gene ends were 7 bases for V and 8 bases for J; bases not matched to a gene: 9. Germline CDR1 is SQVTM and CDR2 is ANQGSEA. CDR3 length: 13 amino acids. In DNA, the CDR3 is TGCAGCGGATCTCGGACAGGGGTAGACACCATATATTTT. It yields the protein CSGSRTGVDTIYF.

This rearrangement joins TRBV7-6 to TRBJ2-5, with D possibly being TRBD2 (5 bases). From germline, CDR1 is SGHVS and CDR2 FNYEAQ. This CDR3 has 18 amino acids. The V end was cut by 1 base, the J end by 2 bases, with 20 bases between. The CDR3 sequence: CASSLGPSSFGRQETQYF. For the CDR3, the DNA is TGTGCCAGCAGCTTAGGGCCCTCAAGTTTTGGGAGACAAGAGACCCAGTACTTC.

This clonotype showed up just a few times. CDR3: CASSPGISFSTDTQYF. As DNA, the CDR3 is TGCGCCAGCAGCCCCGGGATTAGTTTCAGCACAGATACGCAGTATTTT. V gene TRBV5-1 combines with J gene TRBJ2-3; D is perhaps TRBD2 (5 bases). The CDR3 covers 16 residues. The germline V gene encodes CDR1 SGHRS and CDR2 YFSETQ. Deletions cut 4 bases from V and 0 bases from J, with 15 bases between.

V gene TRBV20-1 combines with J gene TRBJ2-1, with 10 positions matching TRBD2. The germline V gene encodes CDR1 DFQATT and CDR2 SNEGSKA (reference sequence). The junction had 12 bases not matched to a gene; V was cut back by 1 base and J by 12 bases. This CDR3 has 15 amino acids. CDR3 sequence: CSARGSGLAAVGQFF. The DNA of the CDR3 is TGCAGTGCTAGAGGGTCCGGACTAGCGGCCGTGGGGCAGTTCTTC.